Presented here are 28 T cell receptor beta chains from one specimen sequenced in a study of blood T cell repertoires in COVID-19. This table comes from immunoSEQ multiplex PCR, and its TCRdb copy is limited to in-frame clones, with some not included. The sample has about 170,000 clones; 70% to 90% are singletons. Sequenced sample: peripheral blood. Receptor source: a woman at least 80 years old with COVID-19, enrolled during active disease.

The V call is TRBV29-1, the J call TRBJ1-2, with D tentatively TRBD1 (5 bases). This CDR3 spans 11 amino acids. Germline values: CDR1 SQVTM, CDR2 ANQGSEA. Trimming took 3 bases from V and 7 from J, leaving 9 bases between them. Here the CDR3 DNA reads TGCAGCGTTGATCAGGGTACTGGCTACACCTTC. Protein sequence: CSVDQGTGYTF.

This clone was detected only a few times. This sequence joins TRBV5-1 and TRBJ1-2, with D hard to call. The germline CDR1 and CDR2 sequences are SGHRS and YFSETQ. This CDR3 spans 14 amino acids. V was cut by 3 bases and J by 6 bases, with 15 bases left in between. CDR3 sequence reads: CASSWNRRTHGYTF. The CDR3 nucleotides are TGCGCCAGCAGCTGGAACAGAAGGACTCATGGCTACACCTTC. The whole variable domain, remainder taken from reference TRBV5-1 and TRBJ1-2, is KAGVTQTPRYLIKTRGQQVTLSCSPISGHRSVSWYQQTPGQGLQFLFEYFSETQRNKGNFPGRFSGRQFSNSRSEMNVSTLELGDSALYLCASSWNRRTHGYTFGSGTRLTVV.

V and J are TRBV25-1 and TRBJ2-5; weak D call: TRBD2 (6 bases). Per germline, CDR1 MGHDK and CDR2 SYGVNS. CDR3 length equals 13 residues. V was shortened by 8 bases and J by 2 bases, with 12 bases between the two germline ends. In DNA, the CDR3 is TGTGCCAGCCGCCGTGCGGGACAAGAGACCCAGTACTTC. Translated, it gives CASRRAGQETQYF. The whole variable domain, remainder taken from reference TRBV25-1 and TRBJ2-5, is EADIYQTPRYLVIGTGKKITLECSQTMGHDKMYWYQQDPGMELHLIHYSYGVNSTEKGDLSSESTVSRIRTEHFPLTLESARPSHTSQYLCASRRAGQETQYFGPGTRLLVL.

The chain joins TRBV11-2 to TRBJ2-1, with 9 bases identical to TRBD2. This CDR3 has 15 residues. V trimming: 5 bases; J trimming: 6 bases; junction bases outside the gene matches: 8. The germline V gene encodes CDR1 SGHAT and CDR2 FQNNGV. CDR3 amino acids: CASSALAGSSNEQFF. The CDR3 coding sequence is TGTGCCAGCAGCGCCCTAGCGGGAAGCTCCAATGAGCAGTTCTTC.

The chain employs TRBV7-2 and TRBJ2-3; TRBD1 matches at 7 bases. V was pared by 5 bases and J by 6 bases, with 11 bases of the junction left unmatched. This CDR3 contains 15 residues. CDR1 and CDR2 (germline): SGHTA, FQGNSA. CDR3 nucleotides: TGTGCCAGCAGCCCCCAGGGACAGCCGAGGGATACGCAGTATTTT. This gives the protein CASSPQGQPRDTQYF.

There are a few counts of this clone. The genes are TRBV4-2 and TRBJ1-3, with D unresolved. This CDR3 region has 17 residues. Trimming left V 0 bases short and J 0 bases short, with 12 bases between. CDR1 is LGHNA and CDR2 is YNFKEQ in the germline V gene. CDR3 sequence reads: CASSQDSPVSSGNTIYF. CDR3 coding DNA: TGTGCCAGCAGCCAAGATTCCCCTGTGAGCTCTGGAAACACCATATATTTT.

This clone showed up just once. V and J are TRBV7-2 and TRBJ2-7; 8 bases map to TRBD1. There are 14 residues in the CDR3. V lost 5 bases and J lost 5; bases outside the gene matches: 8. Germline V gene lookup returns CDR1 SGHTA and CDR2 FQGNSA. Written as DNA, the CDR3 is TGTGCCAGCAGCCCTCAGGGGGCCCTAGACGAGCAGTACTTC. Translated: CASSPQGALDEQYF.

The chain uses TRBV11-2 and TRBJ1-1, with D hard to call. Trimming cost V 7 bases and J 4 bases, with 19 bases left between them. Germline V gene sequence: CDR1 SGHAT, CDR2 FQNNGV. CDR3 length: 15 residues. The CDR3 spells CASTRAAGLSTEAFF. The CDR3 DNA follows: TGTGCCAGCACCCGGGCGGCGGGCCTGAGCACTGAAGCTTTCTTT.

The chain uses TRBV29-1 and TRBJ1-1, with TRBD1 matching over 11 bases. CDR1 SQVTM and CDR2 ANQGSEA come from the germline V gene. V was clipped by 7 bases and J by 7 bases; unmatched bases: 2. The CDR3 is 11 residues long. This CDR3 is CSGGTGGEAFF. The CDR3 DNA reads TGCAGCGGAGGGACAGGGGGTGAAGCTTTCTTT.

The V and J genes are TRBV28 and TRBJ2-1; D remains unclear. The germline CDR1 and CDR2 sequences are MDHEN and SYDVKM. The CDR3 has 11 residues. V lost 4 bases, J lost 7 bases, and 5 bases lay in between. CDR3 in amino acids: CASSSRNEQFF. The CDR3, as DNA: TGTGCCAGCAGTTCCAGAAATGAGCAGTTCTTC.

This clone appeared a few times. The chain combines TRBV18 with TRBJ1-2; maybe TRBD1 (5 bases). Germline-derived CDR1 and CDR2 are KGHSH and LQKENI. This CDR3 contains 14 residues. Trimming shortened V by 3 bases and J by 3 bases, and 11 bases separated the two germline ends. CDR3 nucleotide sequence: TGTGCCAGCTCACCCCGACAGTTGGACTATGGCTACACCTTC. Its protein is CASSPRQLDYGYTF.

V is TRBV6-5 and J is TRBJ2-5; D call uncertain. The CDR3 is 13 residues long. Germline V gene sequence: CDR1 MNHEY, CDR2 SVGAGI. V was cut by 6 bases and J by 1 base, with 9 bases left in between. The CDR3 is CASRRRVQETQYF. The CDR3 region has the DNA TGTGCCAGCAGGCGCCGGGTCCAAGAGACCCAGTACTTC.

CDR3 sequence: CASSGFSGDRGRYEQYF. CDR3 nucleotide sequence: TGTGCCAGCAGTGGGTTCTCAGGGGACAGGGGACGCTACGAGCAGTACTTC. The genes are TRBV27 and TRBJ2-7; 10 nucleotides line up with TRBD1. V was clipped by 5 bases and J by 3 bases; unmatched bases: 13. CDR3 length equals 17 residues. Germline lookup yields CDR1 MNHEY and CDR2 SMNVEV (reference sequence).

The genes are TRBV11-2 and TRBJ2-7, with 7 bases identical to TRBD2. The CDR3 is made up of 16 amino acids. Germline V lookup: CDR1 SGHAT, CDR2 FQNNGV. V trimming: 0 bases; J trimming: 4 bases; junction bases outside the gene matches: 9. CDR3 nucleotides: TGTGCCAGCAGCTTAGACGGGGGAGGGCCGGTGTACGAGCAGTACTTC. It encodes CASSLDGGGPVYEQYF.

The rearrangement joins TRBV12-3 or TRBV12-4 to TRBJ1-1; TRBD1 matches 7 bases. The CDR3 covers 11 residues. Trimming removed 5 bases from V and 13 bases from J; junction bases left unmatched: 7. In DNA, the CDR3 is TGTGCCAGCAGTCGGGCAGGGGGAGTTTTCTTT. Protein: CASSRAGGVFF.

This rearrangement joins TRBV6-1 to TRBJ1-3; D ambiguous. This CDR3 contains 13 residues. V lost 6 bases and J lost 0, with 6 bases in between. The germline V gene encodes CDR1 MNHNS and CDR2 SASEGT. The chain's CDR3 is CASRRDSGNTIYF. DNA for the CDR3: TGTGCCAGCAGGCGGGACTCTGGAAACACCATATATTTT.

The chain carries TRBV6-5 and TRBJ1-1; D gene unclear. This CDR3 region has 13 residues. Per the germline V gene, CDR1 is MNHEY and CDR2 is SVGAGI. V lost 6 bases, J lost 1 base, and 9 bases lay in between. CDR3 nucleotides: TGTGCCAGCAGGAGCATTTGGAACACTGAAGCTTTCTTT. This encodes CASRSIWNTEAFF.

Regarding this clone: Relative to the germline gene, one junction end is altered; a read error may explain this. The chain uses TRBV28 and TRBJ2-4; 8 positions agree with TRBD1. This CDR3 spans 14 amino acids. Germline CDR1 reads MDHEN; CDR2 reads SYDVKM. The CDR3 sequence is CASSAILQGAGGDF. In DNA form, the CDR3 reads TGTGCCAGCAGTGCCATTCTCCAGGGGGCTGGGGGTGACTTC. Filled out from reference TRBV28 and TRBJ2-4, the complete variable domain reads DVKVTQSSRYLVKRTGEKVFLECVQDMDHENMFWYRQDPGLGLRLIYFSYDVKMKEKGDIPEGYSVSREKKERFSLILESASTNQTSMYLCASSAILQGAGGDFGAGTRLSVL.

The chain links TRBV13 to TRBJ1-2; 7 bases agree with TRBD1. This CDR3 has 15 residues. Germline CDR1 is PRHDT and CDR2 is FYEKMQ (reference sequence). With 5 bases clipped from V and 0 bases from J, the junction kept 6 bases outside the gene matches. The CDR3 spells CASSPRQGANYGYTF. CDR3 coding DNA: TGTGCCAGCAGCCCCAGACAGGGAGCTAACTATGGCTACACCTTC.

The chain links TRBV5-5 to TRBJ2-1; 7 nucleotides line up with TRBD2. The J segment lost 11 bases and the V segment lost 4 bases, leaving 15 bases of the junction unmatched. The CDR3 is made up of 15 amino acids. Germline CDR1 and CDR2: SGHKS and YYEKEE (reference sequence). CDR3 amino acids: CASSPLAATTMKQFF. CDR3 nucleotides: TGTGCCAGCAGCCCCCTAGCGGCAACCACAATGAAGCAGTTCTTC.

This sequence joins TRBV7-2 and TRBJ2-7; maybe TRBD2 (5 bases). V dropped 1 base and J dropped 3 bases, with 10 bases sitting between them. Germline CDR1 is SGHTA and CDR2 is FQGNSA. This CDR3 is built from 14 residues. CDR3 region: CASSLVGINYEQYF. DNA of the CDR3: TGTGCCAGCAGCTTAGTCGGGATTAACTACGAGCAGTACTTC.

The chain combines TRBV7-2 with TRBJ1-2, with TRBD1 matching 10 bases. Germline CDR1 SGHTA, CDR2 FQGNSA. The CDR3 runs to 14 residues. J was trimmed by 8 bases and V by 6 bases; bases with no gene match: 9. The CDR3: CASSPRQGALGYTF. CDR3 DNA sequence: TGTGCCAGCAGTCCGAGACAGGGGGCGTTGGGCTACACCTTC.

A single count supports this clone. The V and J genes are TRBV7-2 and TRBJ2-5, with 11 bases lining up with TRBD2. The junction had 12 bases not matched to a gene; V was cut back by 1 base and J by 5 bases. Germline loops: CDR1 SGHTA, CDR2 FQGNSA. This CDR3 comprises 18 residues. CDR3 DNA sequence: TGTGCCAGCAGCTTAGGTCTAGCGGGGGGACCGGGGGTGGAGACCCAGTACTTC. Its translation: CASSLGLAGGPGVETQYF. Together with reference TRBV7-2 and TRBJ2-5, the CDR3 gives the full variable domain: GAGVSQSPSNKVTEKGKDVELRCDPISGHTALYWYRQSLGQGLEFLIYFQGNSAPDKSGLPSDRFSAERTGGSVSTLTIQRTQQEDSAVYLCASSLGLAGGPGVETQYFGPGTRLLVL.

This clone has just one count. The V gene is TRBV29-1, the J gene TRBJ2-5; 10 positions match TRBD1. V shed 6 bases and J 4 bases; nucleotides not matched to a gene: 11. CDR1 is SQVTM, CDR2 ANQGSEA, per germline. CDR3 length: 15 amino acids. The chain's CDR3 is CSVSRGQGGGETQYF. Written as DNA, the CDR3 is TGCAGCGTCTCCCGCGGACAGGGGGGAGGAGAGACCCAGTACTTC. The variable domain in full, completed from reference TRBV29-1 and TRBJ2-5, reads SAVISQKPSRDICQRGTSLTIQCQVDSQVTMMFWYRQQPGQSLTLIATANQGSEATYESGFVIDKFPISRPNLTFSTLTVSNMSPEDSSIYLCSVSRGQGGGETQYFGPGTRLLVL.

A few counts support this clone. The chain couples TRBV27 to TRBJ2-5; 14 bases match TRBD2. Germline V gives CDR1 MNHEY, CDR2 SMNVEV (reference sequence). CDR3 length equals 17 residues. J was trimmed by 5 bases and V by 5 bases; bases with no gene match: 10. The DNA of the CDR3 is TGTGCCAGCAGTCTGGGACTAGCGGGAGCAGGGATTGAGACCCAGTACTTC. This encodes CASSLGLAGAGIETQYF.

The chain employs TRBV7-3 and TRBJ2-7; 9 nucleotides line up with TRBD1. The CDR3 has 14 amino acids. Germline CDR1 SGHTA, CDR2 FQGTGA. V shed 5 bases, J shed 1 base, and the junction held 3 bases outside the gene matches. The CDR3 coding sequence is TGTGCCAGCAGCCGGACAGGGGCATCCTACGAGCAGTACTTC. Protein: CASSRTGASYEQYF.

In the case of this clone: One junction end disagrees with the germline gene, perhaps due to a read error. This chain connects TRBV4-3 to TRBJ1-2; 7 bases are shared with TRBD1. The CDR3 consists of 16 residues. CDR1 is LGHNA and CDR2 is YSLEER in the germline V gene. The DNA of the CDR3 is TGCGCCAGCAGCCAAGATCCAACAGGGGACCTCTATGGCCACACCTTC. This codes for CASSQDPTGDLYGHTF.

The gene calls are TRBV10-3 and TRBJ2-7; D is possibly TRBD2 (5 bases). The CDR3 covers 15 residues. Trimming left V 10 bases short and J 2 bases short, with 21 bases between. CDR1 and CDR2 from the germline V gene are ENHRY and SYGVKD. The CDR3 loop is CATFGVQDWPYEQYF. Written as DNA, the CDR3 is TGTGCCACCTTTGGGGTCCAGGACTGGCCCTACGAGCAGTACTTC.